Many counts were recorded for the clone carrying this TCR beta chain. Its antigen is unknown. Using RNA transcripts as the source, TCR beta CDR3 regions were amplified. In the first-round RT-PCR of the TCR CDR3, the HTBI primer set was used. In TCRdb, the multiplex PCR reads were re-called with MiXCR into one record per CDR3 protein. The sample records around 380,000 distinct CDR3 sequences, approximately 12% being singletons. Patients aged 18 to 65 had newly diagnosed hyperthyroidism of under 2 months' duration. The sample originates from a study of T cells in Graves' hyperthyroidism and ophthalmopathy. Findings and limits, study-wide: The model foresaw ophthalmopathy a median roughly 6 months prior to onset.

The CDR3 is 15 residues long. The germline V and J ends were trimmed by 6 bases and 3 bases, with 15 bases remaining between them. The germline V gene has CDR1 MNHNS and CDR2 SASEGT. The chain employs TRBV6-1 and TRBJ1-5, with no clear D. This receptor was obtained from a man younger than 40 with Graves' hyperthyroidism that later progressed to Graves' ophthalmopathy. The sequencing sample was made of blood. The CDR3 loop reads CASSYSGRINQPQHF. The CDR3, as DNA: TGTGCCAGCAGCTATAGCGGACGGATCAATCAGCCCCAGCATTTT.